The present T cell receptor (beta chain) was sequenced within a study of human T cells and chemical hapten exposure. In the study overall: Per-sample TCR yields varied mainly from small pooled library volume differences. Study-wide points: Following DPC sensitization, TCRs present above 1 in 1000 frequency showed no change.

J gave up 4 bases and V 8 bases, and 7 bases lay outside the gene matches. This CDR3 is built from 15 residues. In germline, CDR1 is MDHEN, CDR2 SYDVKM. On this clonotype: Its antigen remains unknown.

Time point specified: patch test 1, 2 weeks after DPC sensitization. Described treatment: therapeutic diphenylcyclopropenone sensitization with weekly scalp DPC. The library put unique molecular identifiers onto individual cDNA molecules. Source study methods: Samples had a median of about 96,000 TCRs, ranging roughly 20,000 to 690,600. TCRdb passed the RACE reads through MiXCR, listing each CDR3 protein once. The V and J calls here are based on TCRdb, not the publication. This table holds around 150,000 distinct CDR3 sequences, about 15% found once. This specimen consisted of whole blood, obtained in connection with sensitization to the hapten diphenylcyclopropenone (DPC). The rearrangement uses TRBV28 and TRBJ2-1, with TRBD2 identical over 11 bases. The sequence was obtained from a woman younger than 45 with alopecia areata. Some clones in this sample may be carry-over from other donors' samples. In DNA, the CDR3 is TGTGCCAGCGCGCTAGCGGGAGGATTGTACAATGAGCAGTTCTTC. Its protein product is CASALAGGLYNEQFF.